What follows are 6 T cell receptor beta chains derived from one specimen sequenced in a study of cytomegalovirus exposure and HLA in healthy donors. Primers for the PCR totalled 60 Vbeta and 13 Jbeta. TCRdb's copy holds only in-frame clones and misses some; the assay was immunoSEQ multiplex PCR. The sample contains some 80,000 clones, more than 50% of which appear only once. Sequences were obtained from PBMCs. The receptors come from a male donor in good health and CMV-seropositive.

V is TRBV7-2 and J is TRBJ2-7, with D possibly matching TRBD2 (6 bases). V dropped 5 bases and J dropped 6 bases, with 17 bases sitting between them. This CDR3 spans 14 amino acids. CDR1 is SGHTA, CDR2 FQGNSA, per germline. As DNA, the CDR3 is TGTGCCAGCAGCCCCGGACTACTCCTCGGCGAGCAGTACTTC. Its translation is CASSPGLLLGEQYF.

The rearrangement joins TRBV7-8 to TRBJ2-7; TRBD2 is a possible D gene (5 bases). The CDR3 covers 16 residues. Germline CDR1 reads SGHVS; CDR2 reads FQNEAQ. The ends were cut back, 1 base at V and 0 bases at J, with 13 bases in the middle. The DNA for the CDR3 is TGTGCCAGCAGCTTAGTCCAGGACTCATCCTCCTACGAGCAGTACTTC. As protein: CASSLVQDSSSYEQYF.

The J gene is TRBJ1-1, the V gene TRBV9; 9 nucleotides agree with TRBD1. CDR3 length equals 15 residues. J gave up 1 base and V 3 bases, and 4 bases lay outside the gene matches. Per germline, CDR1 SGDLS and CDR2 YYNGEE. CDR3 bases: TGTGCCAGCAGCGAGGGGACAGGGACGAACACTGAAGCTTTCTTT. It is translated as CASSEGTGTNTEAFF.

The chain joins TRBV27 to TRBJ2-1, with 9 positions matching TRBD2. Germline values: CDR1 MNHEY, CDR2 SMNVEV (reference sequence). Trimming removed 2 bases from V and 2 bases from J; junction bases left unmatched: 1. The CDR3 spans 15 residues. CDR3 amino acids: CASSLLAGPYNEQFF. CDR3 sequence (DNA): TGTGCCAGCAGTTTACTAGCGGGGCCCTACAATGAGCAGTTCTTC.

This clone was seen only a few times. This rearrangement joins TRBV6-5 to TRBJ2-7; D remains unclear. Trimming removed 6 bases from V and 3 bases from J, with 15 bases in between. The germline V gene encodes CDR1 MNHEY and CDR2 SVGAGI. This CDR3 has 14 residues. The CDR3 sequence: CASSPRVKDYEQYF. CDR3 in DNA: TGTGCCAGCAGCCCACGGGTTAAGGACTACGAGCAGTACTTC.

The V gene is TRBV30, the J gene TRBJ1-1, with D maybe TRBD1 (5 bases). Germline assignment: CDR1 GTSNPN and CDR2 SVGIG (reference sequence). Trimming removed 2 bases at V and 0 bases at J, with 10 bases between. The CDR3 has 14 amino acids. The CDR3 is CAWSRRQMNTEAFF. CDR3 sequence (DNA): TGTGCCTGGAGTCGGCGACAGATGAACACTGAAGCTTTCTTT.